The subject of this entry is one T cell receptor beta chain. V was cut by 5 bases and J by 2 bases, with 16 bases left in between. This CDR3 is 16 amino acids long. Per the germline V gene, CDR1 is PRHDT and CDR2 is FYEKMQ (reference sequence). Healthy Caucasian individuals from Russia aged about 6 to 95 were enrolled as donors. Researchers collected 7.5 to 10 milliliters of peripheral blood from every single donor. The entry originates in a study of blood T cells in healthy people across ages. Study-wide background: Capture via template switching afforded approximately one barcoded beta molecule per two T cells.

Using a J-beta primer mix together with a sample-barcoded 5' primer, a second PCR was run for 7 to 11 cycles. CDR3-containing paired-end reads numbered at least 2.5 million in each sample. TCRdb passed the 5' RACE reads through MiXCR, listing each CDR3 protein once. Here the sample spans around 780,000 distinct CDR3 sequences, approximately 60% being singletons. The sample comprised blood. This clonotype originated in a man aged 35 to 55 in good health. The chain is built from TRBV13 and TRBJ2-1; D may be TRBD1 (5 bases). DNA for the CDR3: TGTGCCAGCAGCCAGAATCGACAGCCACCCTACAATGAGCAGTTCTTC. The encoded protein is CASSQNRQPPYNEQFF.